Described below is a single T cell receptor beta chain sequence and its context. The antigen it binds to is not known. Base qualities are not at hand, and no much larger clone is one base apart. Peripheral blood CD8+ and CD4+ T cells from healthy donors, Susac syndrome patients and multiple sclerosis patients were profiled by high-throughput TCR beta sequencing. The Susac syndrome patients fulfilled recently defined diagnostic criteria for definite or probable disease. Bulk CD8+ and CD4+ T cells were purified by magnetic negative isolation, whereas CD8+ TEMRA cells were enriched by FACS. Blood was collected in EDTA tubes and processed within 24 hours, with PBMCs isolated through density gradient centrifugation. PBMCs intended for TCR sequencing were cryopreserved in liquid nitrogen and were subsequently thawed in a 37 degrees C water bath. A purity of at least 90% was achieved for sorted or isolated CD4+, CD8+ and CD8+ TEMRA cells.

This record comes from a study of CD8 T cells in Susac syndrome (dated by TCRdb to between 2018 and 2021). Concerning the study at large: Of the Susac syndrome patients who were sequenced, more than five had clinically active disease and eight were in clinical remission. Whether CD8+ T cell activation and differentiation in Susac syndrome was antigen driven was tested using repertoire sequencing. At the time of blood withdrawal, Susac syndrome patients were either therapy-naive, taking corticosteroids (with some also receiving IVIg), or on IVIg alone. Clonality of the CD8+ T cell repertoire was compared between 11 to 12 healthy donors, approximately 14 Susac syndrome patients and 15 multiple sclerosis patients.

RNA was extracted with the RNeasy kit and 0.5 to 1 ug was reverse transcribed using random hexamers. The immunoSEQ multiplex PCR assay, which covers 54 Vbeta and 13 Jbeta segments, was used to amplify TCR beta CDR3 regions. Bias from PCR amplification was corrected by using a synthetic template baseline for primer optimization and for computational correction. The published analysis was carried out like this. Only productive sequences were kept, with reads annotated to V, D and J genes according to IMGT and analyzed in immunoSEQ Analyzer. Clonality was computed as one minus Shannon entropy normalized by log2 of the number of productive unique sequences. For each patient and control, public and private clones were evaluated among the 100 most prevalent clones. Clones were defined as Susac-specific if absent from the healthy and MS cohorts, from roughly 1,100 published viral clones and from other ImmuneACCESS disease sequences. TCRdb trimmed the raw reads at Q25, called clones with MiXCR and kept productive beta chains. Rows matching on CDR3 protein sequence are summarized as one entry with the most common DNA and genes. It is TCRdb's table, rather than the study itself, that gives the V and J calls and clone size. This sample gives 100,000 to 150,000 distinct CDR3 sequences in total; around 95% of them show up just once. Around 0.2% of the sample belongs to the ten largest clones.

What the study reported, not specific to this receptor: The number of individuals in the TCR sequencing and HLA analysis was acknowledged as relatively small. In the total CD8+ and CD8+ TEMRA repertoires, around 15 and five Susac-specific public clones, respectively, were identified. Clonal expansion was observed in Susac syndrome CD8+ repertoires, with the highest expansion in CD8+ TEMRA cells and greater expansion in clinically active than in remitting patients.

The CDR3 sequence holds 14 residues, the cysteine and phenylalanine included. The read is trimmed to its CDR3 DNA, 42 bases read in frame from base 1. From a lookup of the germline V gene (reference sequence), CDR1 and CDR2 are DFQATT and SNEGSKA. V lost 3 bases and J lost 2 bases, and the count of bases not matched to a germline gene is 6. The chain joins TRBV20-1 to TRBJ2-7, with TRBD1 matching 8 junction bases. The sequenced sample consisted of CD8+ T cells from PBMCs. The clonotype originates from a human donor with Susac syndrome. The CDR3 region reads CSASEGQEPYEQYF. Read as DNA, the sequence is TGCAGTGCTAGTGAGGGACAGGAACCCTACGAGCAGTACTTC.